This T cell receptor beta chain was recovered during a study of regulatory T cells in long-lasting Graves disease. General study points: Clonotypes that were public and shared totalled 2,741 in persistent patients versus around 970 in new patients. There was favoring of TRBV28, TRBJ1-2 and TRBJ2-5 in persistent disease.

Arm-PCR of CDR3 regions and iRepertoire HTBI primers were used to build TCR beta libraries. TCRdb re-called the multiplex PCR reads through MiXCR, storing one row per CDR3 protein. The sample lists roughly 380,000 distinct CDR3 sequences, approximately 15% occurring once. This clonotype was counted ten times or more. Its antigen is unidentified. The sample's time point: newly diagnosed GD, antithyroid drugs for less than 3 months. Generation of the TCR library employed RNA extracted from PBMCs. The patients included were those that came from an endocrinology department in Xi'an, China. Approximately 9 milliliters of peripheral blood were taken and placed in EDTA tubes. CDR1 KGHDR and CDR2 SFDVKD come from the germline V gene. The CDR3 contains 16 residues. Losses at the gene ends were 3 bases for V and 2 bases for J; bases not matched to a gene: 4. The same specimen was also included in a second study, on T cells in Graves' hyperthyroidism and ophthalmopathy.

The TCR comes from a man aged 35 to 55 with Graves disease. The source material was peripheral blood mononuclear cells (PBMCs), sampled at new diagnosis, from a patient treated with antithyroid drugs. J is TRBJ2-1 and V is TRBV24-1; 9 bases align to TRBD2. The CDR3 sequence is CATSDTGTSPYNEQFF. DNA for the CDR3: TGTGCCACCAGTGATACCGGGACTAGCCCCTACAATGAGCAGTTCTTC.